One sample yielded the 2 T cell receptor beta chains listed below, sequenced in a study of blood T cell repertoires in COVID-19. The method was immunoSEQ multiplex PCR; TCRdb's version includes in-frame clones alone and lacks a portion of them. Among hundreds of thousands of clones listed, just under 85% were seen once. The sequencing sample was made of peripheral blood. These receptors all come from a woman aged 80 or over with acute or convalescent COVID-19.

This clone was seen a handful of times. This sequence joins TRBV5-1 and TRBJ2-7; 9 positions match TRBD1. The CDR3 length is 15 residues. With 8 bases clipped from V and 2 bases from J, the junction kept 11 bases outside the gene matches. Germline assignment: CDR1 SGHRS and CDR2 YFSETQ. CDR3 in DNA: TGCGCCAGTTATGACGACAGGGGGGTAACCTACGAGCAGTACTTC. Translated, it gives CASYDDRGVTYEQYF. Looking up the rest from reference TRBV5-1 and TRBJ2-7 gives the full variable domain: KAGVTQTPRYLIKTRGQQVTLSCSPISGHRSVSWYQQTPGQGLQFLFEYFSETQRNKGNFPGRFSGRQFSNSRSEMNVSTLELGDSALYLCASYDDRGVTYEQYFGPGTRLTVT.

The CDR3 region has the DNA TGCGCCAGCAGCTTGGGGTACAGTGAAGCTTTCTTT. This sequence encodes CASSLGYSEAFF. The chain links TRBV5-1 to TRBJ1-1; D remains unclear. V dropped 0 bases and J dropped 7 bases, with 7 bases sitting between them. Germline V lookup: CDR1 SGHRS, CDR2 YFSETQ. There are 12 residues in the CDR3.